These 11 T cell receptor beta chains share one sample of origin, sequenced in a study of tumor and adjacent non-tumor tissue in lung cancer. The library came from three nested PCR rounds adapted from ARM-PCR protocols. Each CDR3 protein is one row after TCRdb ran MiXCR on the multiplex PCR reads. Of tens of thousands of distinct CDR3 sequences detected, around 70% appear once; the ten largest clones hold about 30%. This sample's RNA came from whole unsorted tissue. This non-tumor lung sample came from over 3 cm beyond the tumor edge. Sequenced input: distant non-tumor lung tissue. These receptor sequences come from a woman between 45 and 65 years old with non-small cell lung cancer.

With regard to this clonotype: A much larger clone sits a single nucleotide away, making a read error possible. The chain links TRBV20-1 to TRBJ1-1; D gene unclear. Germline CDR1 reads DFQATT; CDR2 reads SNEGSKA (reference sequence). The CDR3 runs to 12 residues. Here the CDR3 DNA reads TGCAGAGCTAGAGCTATGAACACTGAAGCTTTCTTT. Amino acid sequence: CRARAMNTEAFF.

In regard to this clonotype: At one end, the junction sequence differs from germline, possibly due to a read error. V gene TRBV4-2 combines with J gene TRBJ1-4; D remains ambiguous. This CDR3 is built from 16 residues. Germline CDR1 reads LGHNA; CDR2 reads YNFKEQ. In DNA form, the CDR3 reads TGTGCCAGCAGCCAAGTTTCGTTGGAGCTTGGAGAAAAACTTTTTTTT. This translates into CASSQVSLELGEKLFF.

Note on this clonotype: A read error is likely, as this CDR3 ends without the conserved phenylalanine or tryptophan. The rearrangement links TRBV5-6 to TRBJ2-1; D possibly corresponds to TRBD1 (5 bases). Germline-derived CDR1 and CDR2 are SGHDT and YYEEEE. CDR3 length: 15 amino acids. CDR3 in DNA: TGTGCCAACAGCACATCGGACACCTACTACAATGAGCAGTTCTTA. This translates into CANSTSDTYYNEQFL.

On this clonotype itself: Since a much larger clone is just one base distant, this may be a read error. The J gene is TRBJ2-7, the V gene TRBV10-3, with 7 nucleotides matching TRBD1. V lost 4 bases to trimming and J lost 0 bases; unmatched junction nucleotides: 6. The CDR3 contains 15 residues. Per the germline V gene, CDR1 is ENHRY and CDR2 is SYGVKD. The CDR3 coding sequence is TGTGCCATCAGTGCCGGACAGGACTTCTCCTACGAGCAGTACTTC. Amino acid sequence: CAISAGQDFSYEQYF.

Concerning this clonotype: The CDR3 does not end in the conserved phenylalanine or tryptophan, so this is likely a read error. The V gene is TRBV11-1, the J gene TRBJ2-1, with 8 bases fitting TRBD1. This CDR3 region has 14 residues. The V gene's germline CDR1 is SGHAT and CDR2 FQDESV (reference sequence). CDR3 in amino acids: CANSLATGVNEQFS. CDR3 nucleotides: TGTGCCAACAGCTTAGCGACAGGGGTCAATGAGCAGTTCTCC.

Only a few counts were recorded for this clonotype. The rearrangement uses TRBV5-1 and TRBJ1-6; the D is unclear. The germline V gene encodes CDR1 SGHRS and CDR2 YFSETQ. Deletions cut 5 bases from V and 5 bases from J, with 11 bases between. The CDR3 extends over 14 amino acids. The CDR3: CASRRSRDNSPLHF. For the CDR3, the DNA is TGCGCCAGCAGACGTTCCCGGGATAATTCACCCCTCCACTTT.

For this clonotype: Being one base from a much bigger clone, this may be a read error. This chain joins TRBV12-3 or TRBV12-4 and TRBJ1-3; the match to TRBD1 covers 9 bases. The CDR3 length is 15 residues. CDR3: CASSLMVTGGNTTYF. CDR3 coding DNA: TGTGCCAGCAGTTTAATGGTGACAGGGGGAAACACCACATATTTT.

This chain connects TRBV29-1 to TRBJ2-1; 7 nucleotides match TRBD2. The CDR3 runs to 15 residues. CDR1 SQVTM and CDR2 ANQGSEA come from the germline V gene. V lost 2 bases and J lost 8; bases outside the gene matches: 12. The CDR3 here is CSVERGGSRLDEQFF. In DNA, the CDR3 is TGCAGCGTTGAAAGGGGCGGGAGTCGCCTCGATGAGCAGTTCTTC.

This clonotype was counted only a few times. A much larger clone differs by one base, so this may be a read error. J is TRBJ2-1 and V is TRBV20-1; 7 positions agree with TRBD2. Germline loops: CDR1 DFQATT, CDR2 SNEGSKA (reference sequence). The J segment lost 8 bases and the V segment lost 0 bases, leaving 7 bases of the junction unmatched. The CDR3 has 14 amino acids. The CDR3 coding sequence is TGCAGTGCTAGAGAGCTGGGGAGGGCGCATGAGCAGTTCTTC. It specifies CSARELGRAHEQFF.

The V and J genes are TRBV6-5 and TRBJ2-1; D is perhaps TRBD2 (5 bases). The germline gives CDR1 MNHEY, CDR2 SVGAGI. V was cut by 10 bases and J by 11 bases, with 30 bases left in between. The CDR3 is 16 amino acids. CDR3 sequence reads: CATRFLAGVDGNKQFF. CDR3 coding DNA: TGTGCCACCAGGTTTCTAGCCGGAGTAGATGGGAATAAGCAGTTCTTC.

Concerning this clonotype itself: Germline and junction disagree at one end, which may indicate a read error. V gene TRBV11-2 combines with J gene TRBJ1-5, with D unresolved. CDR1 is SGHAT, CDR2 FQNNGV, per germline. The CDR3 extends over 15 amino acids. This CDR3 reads CDSSLAGRAYQPQHF. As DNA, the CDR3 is TGTGACAGCAGCTTAGCGGGCCGAGCCTATCAGCCCCAGCATTTT.